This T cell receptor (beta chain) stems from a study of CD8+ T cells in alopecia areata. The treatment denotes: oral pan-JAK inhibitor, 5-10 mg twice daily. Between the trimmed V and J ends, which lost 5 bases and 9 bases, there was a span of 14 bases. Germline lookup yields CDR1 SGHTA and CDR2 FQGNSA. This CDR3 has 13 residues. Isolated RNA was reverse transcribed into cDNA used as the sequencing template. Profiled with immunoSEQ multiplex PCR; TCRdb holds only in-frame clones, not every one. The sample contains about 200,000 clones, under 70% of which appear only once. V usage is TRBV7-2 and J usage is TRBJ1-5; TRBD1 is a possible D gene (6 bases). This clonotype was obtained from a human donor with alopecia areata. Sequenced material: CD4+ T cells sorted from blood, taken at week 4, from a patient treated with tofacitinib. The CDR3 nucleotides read TGTGCCAGCAGCACGGACAGTCGTACGCCCCAGCATTTT. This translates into CASSTDSRTPQHF. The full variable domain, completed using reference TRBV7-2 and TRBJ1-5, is GAGVSQSPSNKVTEKGKDVELRCDPISGHTALYWYRQSLGQGLEFLIYFQGNSAPDKSGLPSDRFSAERTGGSVSTLTIQRTQQEDSAVYLCASSTDSRTPQHFGDGTRLSIL.